Given below is one TCR beta chain in context. Its antigen is as yet unknown. This specimen belongs to a study of T cell repertoires in cytomegalovirus infection. One entry per CDR3 protein, called by TCRdb with MiXCR from the reads. The table lists 200,000 to 300,000 distinct CDR3 sequences, around an eighth of them singletons. Whole-study results and caveats: Dominating the ex vivo response were HLA-C-restricted CMV-specific TCR beta clonotypes.

This CDR3 has 13 amino acids. Germline CDR1 reads LNHDA; CDR2 reads SQIVND (reference sequence). The V end lost 4 bases, the J end lost 2 bases, and 8 bases lay between the germline ends. Sequencing used PBMCs. This chain links TRBV19 with TRBJ1-2; unclear D gene. The TCR was taken from a human donor in good health (CMV status not recorded). Some clones in this sample may be carry-over from other donors' samples. In nucleotides, the CDR3 is TGTGCCAGTAGTAGATCCGGCAACTATGGCTACACCTTC. This encodes CASSRSGNYGYTF.